This note documents a single T cell receptor (beta chain) sequence. Its antigen remains unidentified. This sample was taken from a study of tissue T cells after allogeneic stem cell transplantation. The overall study: Smaller viable blood or marrow samples skipped sorting for direct DNA extraction. Points from the study as a whole: Anatomically similar tissues had similar TCR repertoires within each patient. Motif-based clustering found tissue-specific repertoire signatures shared across patients, though few clones were shared. Which tissue TCRs were alloreactive or antigen-specific was not determined. Some clones might be persisting host cells.

The CDR3 totals 13 residues. Between the trimmed V and J ends, which lost 6 bases and 2 bases, there was a span of 10 bases. Data came from immunoSEQ multiplex PCR; TCRdb stores just in-frame clones and leaves some out. This sample has some 43,000 clones, with roughly 90% found just once. The chain employs TRBV12-3 or TRBV12-4 and TRBJ1-2, with D uncertain. This receptor was identified in a woman aged 40-70 years who later had graft-versus-host disease after an allogeneic stem cell transplant. The source was blood, collected before transplantation. CDR3 DNA: TGTGCCAGCAGCCGACAAGAAAACTATGGCTACACCTTC. Its protein is CASSRQENYGYTF.